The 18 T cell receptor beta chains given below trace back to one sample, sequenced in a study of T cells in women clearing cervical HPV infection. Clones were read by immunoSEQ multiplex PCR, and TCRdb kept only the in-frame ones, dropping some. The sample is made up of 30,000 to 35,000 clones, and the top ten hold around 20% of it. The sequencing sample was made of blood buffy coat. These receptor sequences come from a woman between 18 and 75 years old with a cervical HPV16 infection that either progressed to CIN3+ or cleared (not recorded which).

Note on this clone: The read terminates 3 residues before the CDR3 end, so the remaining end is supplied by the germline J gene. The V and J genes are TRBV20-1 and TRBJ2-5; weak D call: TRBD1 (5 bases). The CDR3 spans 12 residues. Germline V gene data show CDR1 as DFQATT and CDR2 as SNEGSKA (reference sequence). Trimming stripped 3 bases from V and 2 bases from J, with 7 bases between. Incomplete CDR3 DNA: TGCAGTGCTAGGGACACGCAAGAGACC. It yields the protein CSARDTQET. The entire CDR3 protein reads CSARDTQETQYF.

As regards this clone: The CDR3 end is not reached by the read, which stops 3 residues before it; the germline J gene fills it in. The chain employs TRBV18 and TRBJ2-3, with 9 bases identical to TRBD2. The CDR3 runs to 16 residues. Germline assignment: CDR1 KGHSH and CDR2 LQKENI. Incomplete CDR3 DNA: TGTGCCAGCTCACCACAGGGACTAGCAGTTGTAGAGACG. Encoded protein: CASSPQGLAVVET. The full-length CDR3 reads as CASSPQGLAVVETQYF.

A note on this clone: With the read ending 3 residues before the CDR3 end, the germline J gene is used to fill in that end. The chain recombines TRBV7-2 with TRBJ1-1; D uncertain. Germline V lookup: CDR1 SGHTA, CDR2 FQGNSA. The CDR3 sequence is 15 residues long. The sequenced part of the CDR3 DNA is TGTGCCAGCAGCTTAGCGCTGGGAGACGCGTCGGGG. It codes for CASSLALGDASG. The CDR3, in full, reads CASSLALGDASGAFF.

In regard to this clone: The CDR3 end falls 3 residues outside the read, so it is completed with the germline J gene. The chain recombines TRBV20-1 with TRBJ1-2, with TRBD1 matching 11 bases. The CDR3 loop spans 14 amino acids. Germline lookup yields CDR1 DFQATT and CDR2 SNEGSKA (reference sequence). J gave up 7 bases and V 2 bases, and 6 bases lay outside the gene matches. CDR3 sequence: CSARFGTGGSGYTF. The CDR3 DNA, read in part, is TGCAGTGCTAGATTCGGGACAGGGGGATCTGGC.

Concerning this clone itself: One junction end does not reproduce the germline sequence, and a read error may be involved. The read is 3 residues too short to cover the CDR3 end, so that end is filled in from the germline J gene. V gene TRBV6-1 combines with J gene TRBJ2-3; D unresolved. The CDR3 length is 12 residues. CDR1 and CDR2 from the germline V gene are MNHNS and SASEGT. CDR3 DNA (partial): TGTGCCAGCAGTGTTGAGTCAGAGACG. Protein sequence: CASSVESET. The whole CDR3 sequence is CASSVESETQYF.

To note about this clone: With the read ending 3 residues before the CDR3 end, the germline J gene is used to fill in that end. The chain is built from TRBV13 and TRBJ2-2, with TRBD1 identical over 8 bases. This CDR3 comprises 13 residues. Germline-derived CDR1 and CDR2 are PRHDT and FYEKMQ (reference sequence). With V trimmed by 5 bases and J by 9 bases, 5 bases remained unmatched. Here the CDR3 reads CASSADRGRELFF. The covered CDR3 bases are TGTGCCAGCAGCGCAGACAGGGGAAGGGAG. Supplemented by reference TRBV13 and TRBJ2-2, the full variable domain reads AAGVIQSPRHLIKEKRETATLKCYPIPRHDTVYWYQQGPGQDPQFLISFYEKMQSDKGSIPDRFSAQQFSDYHSELNMSSLELGDSALYFCASSADRGRELFFGEGSRLTVL.

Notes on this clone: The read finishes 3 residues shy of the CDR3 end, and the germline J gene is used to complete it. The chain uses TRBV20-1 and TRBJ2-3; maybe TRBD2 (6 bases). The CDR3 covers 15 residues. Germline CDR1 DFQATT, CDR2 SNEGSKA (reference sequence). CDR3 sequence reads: CSASLRGATGEPQYF. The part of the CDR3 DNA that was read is TGCAGTGCTAGTCTTCGAGGGGCCACGGGGGAGCCG.

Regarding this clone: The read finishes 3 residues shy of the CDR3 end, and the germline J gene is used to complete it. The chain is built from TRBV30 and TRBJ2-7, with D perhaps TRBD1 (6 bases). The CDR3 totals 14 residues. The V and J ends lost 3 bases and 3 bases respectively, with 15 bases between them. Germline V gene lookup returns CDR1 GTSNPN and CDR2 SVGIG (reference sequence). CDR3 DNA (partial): TGTGCCTGGAGACCAACAGGGAACCTCTACGAG. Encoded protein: CAWRPTGNLYE. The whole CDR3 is CAWRPTGNLYEQYF.

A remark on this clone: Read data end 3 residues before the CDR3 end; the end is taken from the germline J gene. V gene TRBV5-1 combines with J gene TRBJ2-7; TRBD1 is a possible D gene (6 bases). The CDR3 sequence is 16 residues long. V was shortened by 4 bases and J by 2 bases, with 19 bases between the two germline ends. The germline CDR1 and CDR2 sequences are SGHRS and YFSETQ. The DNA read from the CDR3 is TGCGCCAGCAGCCCCGGGACGAGGACAGACACCTACGAG. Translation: CASSPGTRTDTYE. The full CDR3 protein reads CASSPGTRTDTYEQYF.

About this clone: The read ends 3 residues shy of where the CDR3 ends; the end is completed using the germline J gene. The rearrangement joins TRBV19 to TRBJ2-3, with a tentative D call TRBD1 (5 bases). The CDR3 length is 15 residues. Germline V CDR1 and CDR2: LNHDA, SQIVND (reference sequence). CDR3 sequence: CASSIWSGKQETQYF. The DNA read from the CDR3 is TGTGCCAGTAGTATTTGGTCAGGGAAACAAGAGACG.

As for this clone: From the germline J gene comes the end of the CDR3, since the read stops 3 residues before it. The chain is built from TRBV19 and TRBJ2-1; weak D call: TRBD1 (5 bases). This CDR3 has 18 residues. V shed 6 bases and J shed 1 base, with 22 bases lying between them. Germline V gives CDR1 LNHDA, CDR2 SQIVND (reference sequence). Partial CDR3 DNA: TGTGCCAGTAGCCGCCACCCCTCCCCCGGACAATCCTACAATGAG. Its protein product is CASSRHPSPGQSYNE. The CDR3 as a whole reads CASSRHPSPGQSYNEQFF.

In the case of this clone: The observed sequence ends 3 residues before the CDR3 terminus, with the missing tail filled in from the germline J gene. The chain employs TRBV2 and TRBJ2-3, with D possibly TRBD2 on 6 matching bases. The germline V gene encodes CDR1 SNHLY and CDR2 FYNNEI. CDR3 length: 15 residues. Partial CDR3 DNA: TGTGCCAGCAGTGAATCCGGGCGGGAATGGGAGACG. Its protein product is CASSESGREWET. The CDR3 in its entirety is CASSESGREWETQYF.

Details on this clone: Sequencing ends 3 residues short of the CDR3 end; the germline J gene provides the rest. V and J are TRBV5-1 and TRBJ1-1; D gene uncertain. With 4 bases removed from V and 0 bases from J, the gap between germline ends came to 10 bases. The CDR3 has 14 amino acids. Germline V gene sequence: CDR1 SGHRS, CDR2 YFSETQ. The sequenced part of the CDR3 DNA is TGCGCCAGCAGCGTTACTCAGGTGAACACTGAA. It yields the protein CASSVTQVNTE. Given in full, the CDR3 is CASSVTQVNTEAFF.

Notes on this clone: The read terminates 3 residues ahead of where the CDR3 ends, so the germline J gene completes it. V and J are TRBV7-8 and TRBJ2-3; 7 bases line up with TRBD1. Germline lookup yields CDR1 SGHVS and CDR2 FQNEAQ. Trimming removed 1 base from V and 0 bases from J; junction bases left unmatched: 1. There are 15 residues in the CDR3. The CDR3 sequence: CASSLGTGSTDTQYF. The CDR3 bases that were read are TGTGCCAGCAGCTTAGGGACAGGAAGCACAGATACG.

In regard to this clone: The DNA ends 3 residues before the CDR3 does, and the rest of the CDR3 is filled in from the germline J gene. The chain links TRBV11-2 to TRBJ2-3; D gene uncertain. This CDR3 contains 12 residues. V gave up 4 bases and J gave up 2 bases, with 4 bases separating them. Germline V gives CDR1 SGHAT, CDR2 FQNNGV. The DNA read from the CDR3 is TGTGCCAGCAGCTATTACACAGATACG. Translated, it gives CASSYYTDT. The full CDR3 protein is CASSYYTDTQYF. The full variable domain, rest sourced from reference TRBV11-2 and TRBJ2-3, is EAGVAQSPRYKIIEKRQSVAFWCNPISGHATLYWYQQILGQGPKLLIQFQNNGVVDDSQLPKDRFSAERLKGVDSTLKIQPAKLEDSAVYLCASSYYTDTQYFGPGTRLTVL.

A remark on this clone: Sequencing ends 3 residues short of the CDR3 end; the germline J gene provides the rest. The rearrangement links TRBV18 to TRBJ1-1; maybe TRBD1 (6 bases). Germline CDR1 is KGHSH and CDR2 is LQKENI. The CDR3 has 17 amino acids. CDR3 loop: CASSRRTSGGAVETAFF. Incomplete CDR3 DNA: TGTGCCAGCTCACGCCGGACTAGCGGGGGGGCTGTGGAGACA.

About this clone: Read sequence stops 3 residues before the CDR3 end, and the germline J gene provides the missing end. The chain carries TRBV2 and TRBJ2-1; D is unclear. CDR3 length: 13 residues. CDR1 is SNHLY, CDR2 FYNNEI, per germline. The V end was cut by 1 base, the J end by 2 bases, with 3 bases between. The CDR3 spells CASSEGPYNEQFF. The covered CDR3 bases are TGTGCCAGCAGTGAAGGGCCCTACAATGAG.

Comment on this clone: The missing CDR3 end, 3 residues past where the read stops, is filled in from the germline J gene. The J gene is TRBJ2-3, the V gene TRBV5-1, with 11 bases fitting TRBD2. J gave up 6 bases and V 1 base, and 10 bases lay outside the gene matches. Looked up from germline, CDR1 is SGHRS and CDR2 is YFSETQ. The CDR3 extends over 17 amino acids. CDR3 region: CASSLNSLAGGGDTQYF. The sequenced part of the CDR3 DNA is TGCGCCAGCAGCTTGAATAGCCTAGCGGGAGGAGGGGATACG. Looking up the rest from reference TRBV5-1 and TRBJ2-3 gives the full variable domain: KAGVTQTPRYLIKTRGQQVTLSCSPISGHRSVSWYQQTPGQGLQFLFEYFSETQRNKGNFPGRFSGRQFSNSRSEMNVSTLELGDSALYLCASSLNSLAGGGDTQYFGPGTRLTVL.